The 25 T cell receptor beta chains presented below share a single source sample, sequenced in a study of early T cells in non-severe SARS-CoV-2 infection. TCRdb re-called the 5' RACE reads with MiXCR, one entry per CDR3 protein. The data hold approximately 48,000 distinct CDR3 sequences, with around 6.5% observed a single time. Sequencing was performed on whole blood, taken at baseline. These TCRs come from an adult who was a healthcare worker with PCR-confirmed SARS-CoV-2 infection or an uninfected control (not recorded which).

This clonotype was seen at least ten times. The gene calls are TRBV30 and TRBJ2-3; either TRBD1 or TRBD2 may fit D (5 bases each). V lost 2 bases, J lost 11 bases, and 17 bases lay in between. This CDR3 comprises 13 residues. Germline V gives CDR1 GTSNPN, CDR2 SVGIG (reference sequence). The CDR3 here is CAWSIGDAQGQYF. As DNA, the CDR3 is TGTGCCTGGAGTATCGGGGACGCCCAGGGGCAGTATTTT. Combining the CDR3 with reference TRBV30 and TRBJ2-3 gives the whole variable domain SQTIHQWPATLVQPVGSPLSLECTVEGTSNPNLYWYRQAAGRGLQLLFYSVGIGQISSEVPQNLSASRPQDRQFILSSKKLLLSDSGFYLCAWSIGDAQGQYFGPGTRLTVL.

This clonotype was found a few times. This rearrangement joins TRBV11-3 to TRBJ2-2; D could derive from TRBD1 or TRBD2 (5 bases each). The CDR3 runs to 13 residues. Trimming pared 10 bases from V and 2 bases from J, leaving 11 bases between. Germline V gene sequence: CDR1 SGHNT, CDR2 YENEEA. The CDR3 DNA reads as TGTGCCACCGGGACCCATAACACCGGGGAGCTGTTTTTT. It translates to CATGTHNTGELFF.

The chain links TRBV19 to TRBJ1-1; 12 bases are shared with TRBD1. The CDR3 length is 16 residues. CDR1 LNHDA and CDR2 SQIVND come from the germline V gene (reference sequence). The junction had 9 bases not matched to a gene; V was cut back by 5 bases and J by 5 bases. Here the CDR3 DNA reads TGTGCCAGTAGTCAAACCGGGACAGGGGGCTTTACTGAAGCTTTCTTT. Protein sequence: CASSQTGTGGFTEAFF.

The chain joins TRBV20-1 to TRBJ1-6; TRBD1 matches 8 bases. The germline CDR1 and CDR2 sequences are DFQATT and SNEGSKA (reference sequence). The CDR3 runs to 13 residues. Losses at the gene ends were 5 bases for V and 8 bases for J; bases not matched to a gene: 5. The CDR3 is CSALTGVYSPLHF. In nucleotides, the CDR3 is TGCAGTGCTTTGACAGGGGTTTATTCACCCCTCCACTTT.

This clonotype was detected a few times. V is TRBV19 and J is TRBJ1-1, with TRBD1 identical over 12 bases. This CDR3 contains 16 residues. Germline CDR1 LNHDA, CDR2 SQIVND (reference sequence). After removal of 6 bases from V and 4 bases from J, the junction contained 9 bases not matched to a gene. The CDR3 protein is CASRPGQGALSTEAFF. The CDR3 region has the DNA TGTGCCAGTAGGCCGGGACAGGGGGCACTGAGCACTGAAGCTTTCTTT.

The rearrangement joins TRBV7-9 to TRBJ2-1; 8 bases fit TRBD1. V trimming: 7 bases; J trimming: 5 bases; junction bases outside the gene matches: 10. Germline V lookup: CDR1 SEHNR, CDR2 FQNEAQ (reference sequence). The CDR3 length is 15 residues. Here the CDR3 DNA reads TGTGCCAGCACCGCGGTCGAGACAGGGGACAATGAGCAGTTCTTC. It codes for CASTAVETGDNEQFF. The full variable domain, its missing parts supplied by reference TRBV7-9 and TRBJ2-1, is DTGVSQNPRHKITKRGQNVTFRCDPISEHNRLYWYRQTLGQGPEFLTYFQNEAQLEKSRLLSDRFSAERPKGSFSTLEIQRTEQGDSAMYLCASTAVETGDNEQFFGPGTRLTVL.

This clonotype was seen a few times. The chain links TRBV28 to TRBJ2-3; 8 bases match TRBD2. Germline CDR1 MDHEN, CDR2 SYDVKM. The V and J ends lost 6 bases and 1 base, in that order; junction bases with no gene match: 6. CDR3 length: 15 amino acids. CDR3 loop: CASRDPGGRTDTQYF. Here the CDR3 DNA reads TGTGCCAGCAGGGATCCGGGGGGGCGCACAGATACGCAGTATTTT. Complete variable domain (other parts from reference TRBV28 and TRBJ2-3): DVKVTQSSRYLVKRTGEKVFLECVQDMDHENMFWYRQDPGLGLRLIYFSYDVKMKEKGDIPEGYSVSREKKERFSLILESASTNQTSMYLCASRDPGGRTDTQYFGPGTRLTVL.

This clonotype was observed at least ten times. The chain joins TRBV6-6 to TRBJ2-5; D ambiguous. Germline CDR1 MNHNY, CDR2 SVGAGI (reference sequence). V lost 2 bases and J 4 bases, leaving 8 bases between the germline ends. This CDR3 spans 13 amino acids. CDR3 sequence: CASSYRVGETQYF. As DNA, the CDR3 is TGTGCCAGCAGTTACAGGGTAGGAGAGACCCAGTACTTC.

This clonotype was picked up many times. V and J are TRBV24-1 and TRBJ2-3; 10 bases line up with TRBD2. This CDR3 is built from 16 residues. CDR1 is KGHDR and CDR2 is SFDVKD in the germline V gene. V dropped 6 bases and J dropped 4; count of bases not matched to a gene: 9. This CDR3 reads CATSRSLAGGSDTQYF. CDR3 sequence (DNA): TGTGCCACCAGTCGCTCCTTAGCGGGGGGCTCAGATACGCAGTATTTT.

This clonotype was counted at least ten times. V gene TRBV6-2 or TRBV6-3 combines with J gene TRBJ2-5, with a possible D match to TRBD2 (7 bases). The CDR3 runs to 15 residues. Germline V CDR1 and CDR2: MNHEY, SVGEGT. Trimming shortened V by 5 bases and J by 5 bases, and 18 bases separated the two germline ends. The CDR3 protein is CASSGGPGGVETQYF. As DNA, the CDR3 is TGTGCCAGCAGTGGGGGCCCGGGAGGCGTGGAGACCCAGTACTTC.

This clonotype has a count of ten or more. The chain joins TRBV11-2 to TRBJ2-7, with D possibly called TRBD1 or TRBD2 (6 bases each). V lost 5 bases and J lost 6, with 20 bases in between. Germline assignment: CDR1 SGHAT and CDR2 FQNNGV. The CDR3 runs to 15 residues. The CDR3 protein is CASSPQGRGLGEQYF. DNA for the CDR3: TGTGCCAGCAGCCCCCAGGGACGGGGGCTGGGCGAGCAGTACTTC.

This clonotype was found a few times. The chain joins TRBV12-3 or TRBV12-4 to TRBJ2-2, with D maybe TRBD1 (6 bases). There are 16 residues in the CDR3. Deletions cut 6 bases from V and 6 bases from J, with 20 bases between. The CDR3 DNA follows: TGTGCCAGCAGCCACCCGGGTACAGGGCTTTCCGGGGAGCTGTTTTTT. Its translation is CASSHPGTGLSGELFF.

V gene TRBV19 combines with J gene TRBJ1-2, with TRBD1 identical over 7 bases. Germline V CDR1 and CDR2: LNHDA, SQIVND (reference sequence). The CDR3 is 17 amino acids. V was pared by 6 bases and J by 0 bases, with 13 bases of the junction left unmatched. The DNA for the CDR3 is TGTGCCAGTAGCCCTCGGGACAGACCCAATCCTAACTATGGCTACACCTTC. Amino acid sequence: CASSPRDRPNPNYGYTF.

The V gene is TRBV7-2, the J gene TRBJ2-1, with D possibly being TRBD2 (5 bases). Germline values: CDR1 SGHTA, CDR2 FQGNSA. CDR3 length: 13 residues. V was pared by 5 bases and J by 5 bases, with 10 bases between. The CDR3 loop is CASSPWGDNEQFF. The CDR3 nucleotides read TGTGCCAGCAGCCCATGGGGAGACAATGAGCAGTTCTTC. The variable domain in full, completed from reference TRBV7-2 and TRBJ2-1, reads GAGVSQSPSNKVTEKGKDVELRCDPISGHTALYWYRQSLGQGLEFLIYFQGNSAPDKSGLPSDRFSAERTGGSVSTLTIQRTQQEDSAVYLCASSPWGDNEQFFGPGTRLTVL.

This clonotype was counted ten times or more. This rearrangement joins TRBV6-2 or TRBV6-3 to TRBJ2-1, with a tentative D call TRBD1 (6 bases). Germline CDR1 reads MNHEY; CDR2 reads SVGEGT. The V gene lost 3 bases and the J gene lost 4 bases, with 22 bases spanning the gap. The CDR3 length is 18 residues. CDR3 in amino acids: CASSYRAGVVISYNEQFF. The DNA of the CDR3 is TGTGCCAGCAGTTATAGGGCAGGGGTCGTCATTTCTTACAATGAGCAGTTCTTC.

This clonotype occurred a few times. The chain has TRBV14 and TRBJ1-1; no clear D gene. The CDR3 consists of 15 residues. Germline loops: CDR1 SGHDN, CDR2 FVKESK. Trimming removed 4 bases at V and 5 bases at J, with 17 bases between. CDR3 loop: CASSRQTSDVTEAFF. The DNA of the CDR3 is TGTGCCAGCAGCCGGCAAACCTCGGACGTGACTGAAGCTTTCTTT. The full variable domain, with the rest looked up from reference TRBV14 and TRBJ1-1, is EAGVTQFPSHSVIEKGQTVTLRCDPISGHDNLYWYRRVMGKEIKFLLHFVKESKQDESGMPNNRFLAERTGGTYSTLKVQPAELEDSGVYFCASSRQTSDVTEAFFGQGTRLTVV.

This clonotype showed up many times. The chain has TRBV5-1 and TRBJ1-4; TRBD1 might be the D (6 bases). This CDR3 spans 15 amino acids. Germline-derived CDR1 and CDR2 are SGHRS and YFSETQ. Trimming took 0 bases from V and 5 from J, leaving 11 bases between them. The CDR3 region is CASSLGQVDNEKLFF. For the CDR3, the DNA is TGCGCCAGCAGCTTGGGACAGGTTGACAATGAAAAACTGTTTTTT.

The table lists this clonotype with many counts. The genes are TRBV12-3 or TRBV12-4 and TRBJ2-1, with D possibly TRBD1 on 5 matching bases. V lost 6 bases, J lost 8 bases, and 14 bases lay in between. This CDR3 region has 13 residues. The CDR3 reads CASRQNRGDEQFF. The CDR3 DNA is TGTGCCAGCAGACAAAATAGGGGCGATGAGCAGTTCTTC.

This clonotype was seen at least ten times. CDR3 region: CAWSEGDFQETQYF. The CDR3 DNA sequence: TGTGCCTGGAGTGAAGGGGATTTCCAAGAGACCCAGTACTTC. The rearrangement uses TRBV30 and TRBJ2-5; a weak D match, TRBD1 (5 bases). The CDR3 has 14 amino acids. Per germline, CDR1 GTSNPN and CDR2 SVGIG (reference sequence). The V and J ends lost 1 base and 1 base respectively, with 10 bases between them. Full variable domain (remainder filled in from reference TRBV30 and TRBJ2-5): SQTIHQWPATLVQPVGSPLSLECTVEGTSNPNLYWYRQAAGRGLQLLFYSVGIGQISSEVPQNLSASRPQDRQFILSSKKLLLSDSGFYLCAWSEGDFQETQYFGPGTRLLVL.

Ten or more counts support this clonotype. This sequence joins TRBV19 and TRBJ2-1; 8 bases are shared with TRBD2. CDR1 is LNHDA, CDR2 SQIVND, per germline (reference sequence). Unmatched junction bases numbered 9, after V lost 7 bases and J lost 4 bases. The CDR3 extends over 15 amino acids. The CDR3 is CASTRNSGGYNEQFF. CDR3 sequence (DNA): TGTGCCAGTACCAGGAACTCGGGGGGGTACAATGAGCAGTTCTTC. The complete variable domain, with remaining parts taken from reference TRBV19 and TRBJ2-1, reads DGGITQSPKYLFRKEGQNVTLSCEQNLNHDAMYWYRQDPGQGLRLIYYSQIVNDFQKGDIAEGYSVSREKKESFPLTVTSAQKNPTAFYLCASTRNSGGYNEQFFGPGTRLTVL.

This clonotype came up many times. J is TRBJ2-2 and V is TRBV20-1; no reliable D call. The CDR3 contains 12 residues. Germline V gives CDR1 DFQATT, CDR2 SNEGSKA (reference sequence). The V end lost 5 bases, the J end lost 1 base, and 5 bases lay between the germline ends. CDR3 nucleotide sequence: TGCAGTGCTTACAGGAACACCGGGGAGCTGTTTTTT. Protein product: CSAYRNTGELFF.

The chain employs TRBV4-1 and TRBJ1-2, with D unresolved. V lost 1 base, J lost 8 bases, and 17 bases lay in between. Germline V CDR1 and CDR2: MGHRA, YSYEKL. The CDR3 runs to 15 residues. The CDR3 DNA reads as TGCGCCAGCAGCCAAGTTCCGGGTATAGTGGGAGGCTACACCTTC. Protein: CASSQVPGIVGGYTF.

Ten or more counts support this clonotype. The rearrangement joins TRBV4-3 to TRBJ2-3; tentative D call: TRBD2 (6 bases). V was pared by 2 bases and J by 1 base, with 10 bases between. Germline assignment: CDR1 LGHNA and CDR2 YSLEER. The CDR3 sequence is 15 residues long. CDR3 nucleotide sequence: TGCGCCAGCAGCCAATGGGGGGACGGCACAGATACGCAGTATTTT. Its translation is CASSQWGDGTDTQYF.

This chain joins TRBV4-1 and TRBJ2-6; D is unresolved. The V end was cut by 6 bases, the J end by 4 bases, with 7 bases between. Germline CDR1 MGHRA, CDR2 YSYEKL. The CDR3 runs 13 residues. As DNA, the CDR3 is TGCGCCAGCAGTGTTCAGGGGGCCAACGTCCTGACTTTC. Translation gives CASSVQGANVLTF.

This clonotype was recorded at least ten times. V usage is TRBV27 and J usage is TRBJ1-1; TRBD1 matches at 8 bases. There are 16 residues in the CDR3. The germline V gene encodes CDR1 MNHEY and CDR2 SMNVEV (reference sequence). Germline trimming cut 7 bases from V and 4 bases from J; bases unmatched to any gene: 14. CDR3 sequence: CASKKLYRGDGTEAFF. DNA for the CDR3: TGTGCCAGCAAGAAACTGTACAGGGGGGATGGCACTGAAGCTTTCTTT.